The 22 T cell receptor beta chains below were found in one sample sequenced in a study of cytomegalovirus exposure and HLA in healthy donors. Primers included in the PCR were 60 Vbeta and 13 Jbeta primers. The data were produced by immunoSEQ multiplex PCR, yet TCRdb's version contains in-frame clones alone and is incomplete. The repertoire holds about 150,000 clones, with nearly 10% as singletons. Sequencing was carried out using PBMCs. These receptors were taken from a man aged 50-59 years in good health and CMV-seronegative.

This clone was seen more than once but under ten times. This rearrangement joins TRBV29-1 to TRBJ2-3; TRBD2 might be the D (5 bases). CDR3 length: 16 amino acids. V was clipped by 6 bases and J by 1 base, with 20 bases between them. Germline V gives CDR1 SQVTM, CDR2 ANQGSEA. The DNA for the CDR3 is TGCAGCGTCCCTCCCCTTGGCGGGTTAGGCACAGATACGCAGTATTTT. Amino acid sequence: CSVPPLGGLGTDTQYF.

About this clone: Other DNA sequences in the same sample also yield this CDR3. CDR3 sequence (DNA): TGTGCCATCAGTGCCGGAGGCTACGAGCAGTACTTC. Residues: CAISAGGYEQYF. The chain has TRBV10-3 and TRBJ2-7, with D possibly TRBD2 on 5 matching bases. CDR1 and CDR2 from the germline V gene are ENHRY and SYGVKD. The germline V and J ends were trimmed by 4 bases and 3 bases, with 7 bases remaining between them. This CDR3 has 12 residues.

The V and J genes are TRBV9 and TRBJ2-3, with D maybe TRBD1 (5 bases). V shed 4 bases and J shed 3 bases, with 12 bases lying between them. The CDR3 consists of 14 residues. Per germline, CDR1 SGDLS and CDR2 YYNGEE. CDR3 nucleotides: TGTGCCAGCAGCTCCCCAACAGGAACAGATACGCAGTATTTT. Its protein is CASSSPTGTDTQYF.

The chain's CDR3 is CASSSSGGPREQYF. The CDR3 bases are TGTGCCAGCAGCTCATCGGGAGGGCCTCGAGAGCAGTACTTC. V usage is TRBV5-6 and J usage is TRBJ2-7, with 8 bases that match TRBD2. The CDR3 totals 14 residues. The V segment lost 3 bases and the J segment 7 bases; nucleotides outside the gene matches: 9. CDR1 SGHDT and CDR2 YYEEEE come from the germline V gene. The full variable domain, with the rest looked up from reference TRBV5-6 and TRBJ2-7, is DAGVTQSPTHLIKTRGQQVTLRCSPKSGHDTVSWYQQALGQGPQFIFQYYEEEERQRGNFPDRFSGHQFPNYSSELNVNALLLGDSALYLCASSSSGGPREQYFGPGTRLTVT.

This clone was seen a few times. At one end the junction does not follow the germline gene, possibly because of a read error. V and J are TRBV9 and TRBJ2-2, with unresolved D. The CDR3 runs to 15 residues. CDR1 is SGDLS and CDR2 is YYNGEE in the germline V gene. This CDR3 is CASSVGELATGELFF. CDR3 coding DNA: TGTGCCAGCAGTGTAGGAGAATTAGCCACCGGGGAGCTGTTTTTT.

The CDR3 DNA is TGTGCCAGCAGCGCGGGACTAGCGCCTACCTACGAGCAGTACTTC. Protein sequence: CASSAGLAPTYEQYF. The chain carries TRBV9 and TRBJ2-7, with 10 bases fitting TRBD2. V dropped 3 bases and J dropped 2; count of bases not matched to a gene: 5. The CDR3 totals 15 residues. Per germline, CDR1 SGDLS and CDR2 YYNGEE.

This sequence joins TRBV7-9 and TRBJ1-1; 9 bases are a match to TRBD1. There are 15 residues in the CDR3. Losses at the gene ends were 3 bases for V and 5 bases for J; bases not matched to a gene: 7. CDR1 is SEHNR and CDR2 is FQNEAQ in the germline V gene (reference sequence). CDR3 protein: CASSFIDRGGTEAFF. In DNA form, the CDR3 reads TGTGCCAGCAGCTTTATAGACAGGGGGGGAACTGAAGCTTTCTTT.

There are a few counts of this clone. The V gene is TRBV7-9, the J gene TRBJ1-4; TRBD1 agrees at 9 bases. Germline CDR1 reads SEHNR; CDR2 reads FQNEAQ (reference sequence). This CDR3 spans 15 amino acids. The ends lost 5 bases at V and 6 bases at J; junction bases unmatched: 7. The CDR3: CASSPPGDRDEKLFF. DNA of the CDR3: TGTGCCAGCAGCCCTCCCGGGGACAGGGATGAAAAACTGTTTTTT.

V usage is TRBV28 and J usage is TRBJ2-5, with 9 bases identical to TRBD2. The V gene end was trimmed by 10 bases and the J gene end by 2 bases; junction bases not matched to a gene: 11. CDR1 and CDR2 (germline): MDHEN, SYDVKM. CDR3 length equals 15 residues. The CDR3 here is CATAGGGNLQETQYF. The CDR3, as DNA: TGTGCCACGGCGGGGGGGGGCAACTTACAAGAGACCCAGTACTTC.

The chain employs TRBV7-7 and TRBJ2-5; TRBD2 aligns across 9 bases. The CDR3 contains 17 residues. With 5 bases clipped from V and 5 bases from J, the junction kept 15 bases outside the gene matches. The germline V gene has CDR1 SSHAT and CDR2 FNYEAQ (reference sequence). The CDR3 sequence is CASSPNSGSHDGETQYF. Here the CDR3 DNA reads TGTGCCAGCAGCCCGAATAGCGGGAGCCACGACGGGGAGACCCAGTACTTC.

V and J are TRBV10-3 and TRBJ1-5, with D maybe TRBD1 (6 bases). V was clipped by 11 bases and J by 2 bases, with 13 bases between them. Germline-derived CDR1 and CDR2 are ENHRY and SYGVKD. The length of the CDR3 is 13 residues. CDR3 loop: CALQGDGNQPQHF. CDR3 bases: TGTGCCCTACAGGGTGACGGCAATCAGCCCCAGCATTTT.

This clone has more than one count but fewer than ten. The chain uses TRBV5-1 and TRBJ2-3; tentatively, D is TRBD2 (5 bases). Germline V gene lookup returns CDR1 SGHRS and CDR2 YFSETQ. The V end lost 6 bases, the J end lost 0 bases, and 14 bases lay between the germline ends. The CDR3 contains 15 residues. CDR3 sequence reads: CASKLEADSTDTQYF. CDR3 bases: TGCGCCAGCAAATTGGAGGCAGACAGCACAGATACGCAGTATTTT. Full variable domain (remainder filled in from reference TRBV5-1 and TRBJ2-3): KAGVTQTPRYLIKTRGQQVTLSCSPISGHRSVSWYQQTPGQGLQFLFEYFSETQRNKGNFPGRFSGRQFSNSRSEMNVSTLELGDSALYLCASKLEADSTDTQYFGPGTRLTVL.

J is TRBJ2-2 and V is TRBV7-2; 10 bases align to TRBD2. V was pared by 2 bases and J by 7 bases, with 7 bases of the junction left unmatched. Germline V lookup: CDR1 SGHTA, CDR2 FQGNSA. CDR3 size: 16 residues. The CDR3 DNA is TGTGCCAGCAGCTTACAGGCTAGCGGGGGCGGCGGGGAGCTGTTTTTT. It yields the protein CASSLQASGGGGELFF.

This clone has a handful of counts. The V call is TRBV5-1, the J call TRBJ2-5; weak D call: TRBD1 (6 bases). Per germline, CDR1 SGHRS and CDR2 YFSETQ. V lost 6 bases, J lost 4 bases, and 22 bases lay in between. The CDR3 extends over 16 amino acids. The CDR3 protein is CASTRTGLERPETQYF. CDR3 DNA: TGCGCCAGCACCCGAACAGGGTTGGAACGGCCAGAGACCCAGTACTTC.

The V call is TRBV30, the J call TRBJ2-5; D is perhaps TRBD1 (6 bases). V gave up 0 bases and J gave up 5 bases, with 19 bases separating them. This CDR3 contains 16 residues. Per germline, CDR1 GTSNPN and CDR2 SVGIG (reference sequence). This chain's CDR3 is CAWSVRQGTKGETQYF. The CDR3 bases are TGTGCCTGGAGTGTACGTCAGGGGACGAAGGGGGAGACCCAGTACTTC. The full variable domain, in which reference TRBV30 and TRBJ2-5 provide the parts outside the CDR3, is SQTIHQWPATLVQPVGSPLSLECTVEGTSNPNLYWYRQAAGRGLQLLFYSVGIGQISSEVPQNLSASRPQDRQFILSSKKLLLSDSGFYLCAWSVRQGTKGETQYFGPGTRLLVL.

This clone has a handful of counts. V and J are TRBV6-5 and TRBJ1-2, with D perhaps matching TRBD1 (6 bases). Per germline, CDR1 MNHEY and CDR2 SVGAGI. The CDR3 is 13 amino acids. Trimming shortened V by 4 bases and J by 5 bases, and 11 bases separated the two germline ends. The CDR3 here is CASSLGHSYGYTF. In DNA form, the CDR3 reads TGTGCCAGCAGTTTGGGACACTCTTATGGCTACACCTTC.

This clone occurred a few times. The chain employs TRBV10-2 and TRBJ1-5; D gene ambiguous. The V gene lost 6 bases and the J gene lost 4 bases, with 7 bases spanning the gap. Germline V gives CDR1 WSHSY, CDR2 SAAADI. The CDR3 length is 12 residues. CDR3 region: CASRAANQPQHF. CDR3 nucleotides: TGCGCCAGCAGGGCGGCTAATCAGCCCCAGCATTTT.

The table lists this clone with a few counts. The chain combines TRBV19 with TRBJ1-5; D call uncertain. Germline V gives CDR1 LNHDA, CDR2 SQIVND (reference sequence). This CDR3 is built from 12 residues. The V end was cut by 5 bases, the J end by 5 bases, with 7 bases between. CDR3: CASSPRDQPQHF. CDR3 sequence (DNA): TGTGCCAGTAGTCCCCGTGATCAGCCCCAGCATTTT.

The V call is TRBV9, the J call TRBJ2-7; D ambiguous. The CDR3 has 14 residues. CDR1 is SGDLS and CDR2 is YYNGEE in the germline V gene. V lost 3 bases and J lost 3, with 13 bases in between. CDR3 region: CASSAPGHFYEQYF. The DNA for the CDR3 is TGTGCCAGCAGCGCCCCGGGTCATTTCTACGAGCAGTACTTC.

The rearrangement uses TRBV7-9 and TRBJ2-5; D unclear. CDR3 size: 12 residues. CDR1 and CDR2 (germline): SEHNR, FQNEAQ (reference sequence). V was pared by 3 bases and J by 5 bases, with 7 bases between. CDR3 protein: CASSLVQETQYF. The DNA for the CDR3 is TGTGCCAGCAGCTTGGTGCAGGAGACCCAGTACTTC.

The chain has TRBV2 and TRBJ2-7; 13 bases fit TRBD2. V was pared by 4 bases and J by 9 bases, with 9 bases of the junction left unmatched. This CDR3 comprises 15 residues. Germline V gene data show CDR1 as SNHLY and CDR2 as FYNNEI. CDR3 region: CASSGTSGSWDGQYF. As DNA, the CDR3 is TGTGCCAGCAGTGGGACTAGCGGGAGCTGGGACGGGCAGTACTTC.

This clone has a handful of counts. The V gene is TRBV28, the J gene TRBJ2-5, with 9 bases identical to TRBD2. The DNA end is more similar to TRBJ2-7, so the J call may be wrong. Germline loops: CDR1 MDHEN, CDR2 SYDVKM. There are 15 residues in the CDR3. This CDR3 is CASSSPGTSRYEQYF. The CDR3 nucleotides read TGTGCCAGCAGTTCCCCCGGGACTAGCCGCTACGAGCAGTACTTC.